Detailed here is one TCR beta chain. This CDR3 spans 16 amino acids. CDR1 and CDR2 from the germline V gene are MNHEY and SVGAGI. V was trimmed by 4 bases and J by 4 bases, leaving 17 bases between them. The data belong to a study of blood T cell repertoires in COVID-19. Original data processing: Quantification of nucleated cells was approximated via reference gene primer amplification. Some clones are missing from TCRdb's copy, which holds only in-frame ones; the method was immunoSEQ multiplex PCR. V, J and clone size are taken as reported in that table, and D and trimming were inferred from the DNA itself. The data contain tens of thousands of clones, over 75% of them singletons.

The chain combines TRBV6-5 with TRBJ1-3; D ambiguous. This TCR was recovered from a human donor in a cohort sampled during active COVID-19. Sequenced material: peripheral blood. CDR3: CASSFQYGIGGNTIYF. Here the CDR3 DNA reads TGTGCCAGCAGTTTCCAATACGGGATAGGAGGAAACACCATATATTTT.